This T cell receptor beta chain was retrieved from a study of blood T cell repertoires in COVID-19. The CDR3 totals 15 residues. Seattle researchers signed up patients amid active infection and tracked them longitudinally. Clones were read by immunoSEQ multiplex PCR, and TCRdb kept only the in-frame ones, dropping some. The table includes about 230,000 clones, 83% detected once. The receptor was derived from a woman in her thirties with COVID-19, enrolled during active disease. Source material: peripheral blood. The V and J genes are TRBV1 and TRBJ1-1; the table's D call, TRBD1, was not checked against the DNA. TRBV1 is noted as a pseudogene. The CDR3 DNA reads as TGCACCAGCAGCTCTTGGACAGGATATTACACTGAAGCTTTCTTT. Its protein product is CTSSSWTGYYTEAFF.